The next 7 T cell receptor beta chains were all read from a single sample in a study of cytomegalovirus exposure and HLA in healthy donors. PCR involved 60 Vbeta and 13 Jbeta primers. The repertoire was sequenced with immunoSEQ multiplex PCR; TCRdb's copy has only in-frame clones and lacks some. The profile shows under 250,000 clones, around 77% of them singletons. Sample: PBMCs. Receptors originate from a woman in her thirties in good health and CMV-seronegative.

The chain uses TRBV7-7 and TRBJ2-1; 7 bases line up with TRBD2. V was clipped by 4 bases and J by 9 bases; unmatched bases: 3. Germline V gene sequence: CDR1 SSHAT, CDR2 FNYEAQ (reference sequence). The CDR3 is 12 amino acids. CDR3: CASSSTGGEQFF. CDR3 DNA sequence: TGTGCCAGCAGCTCCACGGGGGGTGAGCAGTTCTTC.

The rearrangement joins TRBV5-1 to TRBJ2-3; 11 bases are a match to TRBD1. After removal of 0 bases from V and 7 bases from J, the junction contained 7 bases not matched to a gene. The CDR3 extends over 16 amino acids. Germline values: CDR1 SGHRS, CDR2 YFSETQ. CDR3: CASSLGTGGAGYTQYF. CDR3 sequence (DNA): TGCGCCAGCAGCTTGGGGACAGGGGGCGCCGGGTATACGCAGTATTTT.

The rearrangement uses TRBV5-4 and TRBJ2-3; tentatively, D is TRBD1 (7 bases). CDR1 is SGHNT and CDR2 is YYREEE in the germline V gene (reference sequence). Trimming took 0 bases from V and 2 from J, leaving 16 bases between them. The CDR3 sequence is 17 residues long. The CDR3 reads CASSLVSTGDFTDTQYF. For the CDR3, the DNA is TGTGCCAGCAGCTTGGTATCTACAGGGGACTTCACAGATACGCAGTATTTT.

In this sample, this clone turned up a few times. The chain links TRBV18 to TRBJ1-1; 11 nucleotides align to TRBD1. Germline loops: CDR1 KGHSH, CDR2 LQKENI. J lost 5 bases, V lost 3 bases, and 2 bases had no gene match. The CDR3 has 14 amino acids. The CDR3 DNA follows: TGTGCCAGCTCACCCGGGACAGGGGGGACTGAAGCTTTCTTT. Residues: CASSPGTGGTEAFF.

CDR3 nucleotides: TGCAGCGTTTGGACAGGGGCTAAGGACTACACCTTC. Encoded protein: CSVWTGAKDYTF. The chain uses TRBV29-1 and TRBJ1-2, with 9 bases matching TRBD1. V dropped 5 bases and J dropped 10; count of bases not matched to a gene: 8. This CDR3 spans 12 amino acids. Germline CDR1 SQVTM, CDR2 ANQGSEA.

The chain is built from TRBV5-1 and TRBJ2-7, with TRBD1 identical over 7 bases. Germline values: CDR1 SGHRS, CDR2 YFSETQ. The CDR3 is made up of 16 amino acids. The J segment lost 2 bases and the V segment lost 3 bases, leaving 11 bases of the junction unmatched. CDR3 coding DNA: TGCGCCAGCAGCTCCCGAGACAGGGACCTAACCTACGAGCAGTACTTC. This gives the protein CASSSRDRDLTYEQYF.

The V and J genes are TRBV19 and TRBJ2-7, with a tentative D call TRBD1 (6 bases). CDR3 length: 14 residues. With 9 bases removed from V and 2 bases from J, the gap between germline ends came to 17 bases. Germline lookup yields CDR1 LNHDA and CDR2 SQIVND (reference sequence). The CDR3 here is CASLNREPPYEQYF. In DNA form, the CDR3 reads TGTGCCAGCCTCAACAGGGAACCTCCCTACGAGCAGTACTTC.